The sequence of this T cell receptor (beta chain) was determined in a study of blood T cell repertoires in COVID-19. Study-wide context: Specimens from acute and convalescent COVID-19 originated in the United States, Italy and Spain. T cells, B-cell-depleted T cells, or PBMCs provided the cDNA or gDNA that served as material.

The CDR3 totals 13 residues. V was pared by 4 bases and J by 4 bases, with 8 bases between. Methods used by the authors: Reference gene primers were amplified, and this amplification served to estimate nucleated cell counts. Assay: immunoSEQ multiplex PCR; the TCRdb copy retains only in-frame clones and omits some. That table gives V, J and clone size, and the DNA gave D and trimming. The table lists 390,000 or so clones, around 90% of them singletons, with 6% to 7.5% in the top ten. This sequence originates from a man aged 18 to 29 with active or convalescent COVID-19. This rearrangement joins TRBV12-3 or TRBV12-4 to TRBJ2-1; D is perhaps TRBD2 (6 bases). Sequences were obtained from peripheral blood. The CDR3 loop reads CASSSLAYNEQFF. CDR3 DNA: TGTGCCAGCAGTTCACTAGCTTACAATGAGCAGTTCTTC.